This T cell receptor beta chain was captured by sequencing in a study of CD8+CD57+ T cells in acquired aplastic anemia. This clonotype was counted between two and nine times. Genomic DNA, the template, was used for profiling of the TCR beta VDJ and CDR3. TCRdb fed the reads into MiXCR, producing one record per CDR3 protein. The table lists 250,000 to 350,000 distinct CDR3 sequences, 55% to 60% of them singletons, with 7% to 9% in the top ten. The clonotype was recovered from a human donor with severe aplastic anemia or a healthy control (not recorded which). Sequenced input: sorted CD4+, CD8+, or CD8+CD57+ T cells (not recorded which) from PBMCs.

The CDR3 coding sequence is TGTGCCACCAGCAGAGACTATGATAACTATGGCTACACCTTC. Protein: CATSRDYDNYGYTF. The rearrangement joins TRBV15 to TRBJ1-2, with D unresolved. The V end was cut by 0 bases, the J end by 1 base, with 6 bases between. From germline, CDR1 is LNHNV and CDR2 YYDKDF (reference sequence). The CDR3 is 14 amino acids.